The 20 T cell receptor beta chains listed next were all sequenced from one sample in a study of blood T cells in healthy people across ages. The authors ran a second PCR of about 7 to 12 cycles using a sample-barcoded 5' primer and a J-beta primer mix. TCRdb re-analysed the 5' RACE reads in MiXCR, keeping a single row per CDR3 protein. The repertoire includes some 1.6 million distinct CDR3 sequences, roughly 32% of them detected once, and around 11% sits in the top ten. The sequenced sample was blood. These receptors all come from a woman aged 30 to 39 in good health.

The chain combines TRBV6-2 or TRBV6-3 with TRBJ2-7, with TRBD2 as a possible D gene (5 bases). CDR1 MNHEY and CDR2 SVGEGT come from the germline V gene. This CDR3 spans 13 amino acids. V lost 5 bases to trimming and J lost 3 bases, with 11 bases between them. The DNA for the CDR3 is TGTGCCAGCAGTACCGCCGGGAACTACGAGCAGTACTTC. Its translation: CASSTAGNYEQYF.

The chain employs TRBV4-1 and TRBJ1-2, with TRBD1 matching over 7 bases. The CDR3 runs to 18 residues. The V and J ends lost 2 bases and 8 bases, in that order; junction bases with no gene match: 20. Germline V gene data show CDR1 as MGHRA and CDR2 as YSYEKL. The CDR3 spells CASSQPLRLGSLTGGYTF. The CDR3 DNA reads as TGCGCCAGCAGCCAACCTCTCCGTCTAGGGAGCTTGACAGGGGGCTACACCTTC.

This clonotype was detected many times. The V and J genes are TRBV29-1 and TRBJ1-2; 9 bases align to TRBD1. This CDR3 spans 15 amino acids. Trimming cost V 0 bases and J 2 bases; bases outside gene matches: 4. Germline V CDR1 and CDR2: SQVTM, ANQGSEA. The DNA of the CDR3 is TGCAGCGTTGAAGAGGACAGGGGTTCGAACTATGGCTACACCTTC. Amino acid sequence: CSVEEDRGSNYGYTF. Filled out from reference TRBV29-1 and TRBJ1-2, the complete variable domain reads SAVISQKPSRDICQRGTSLTIQCQVDSQVTMMFWYRQQPGQSLTLIATANQGSEATYESGFVIDKFPISRPNLTFSTLTVSNMSPEDSSIYLCSVEEDRGSNYGYTFGSGTRLTVV.

This sequence joins TRBV20-1 and TRBJ2-7; possible D gene TRBD2, 6 bases. V dropped 0 bases and J dropped 2 bases, with 17 bases sitting between them. Germline V gene sequence: CDR1 DFQATT, CDR2 SNEGSKA (reference sequence). CDR3 length: 16 residues. This chain's CDR3 is CSARDPGGDRPYEQYF. DNA for the CDR3: TGCAGTGCTAGAGATCCGGGCGGGGACCGTCCCTACGAGCAGTACTTC.

This clonotype was seen only a few times. The chain joins TRBV5-8 to TRBJ2-7; TRBD2 matches at 9 bases. Germline V lookup: CDR1 SGHTS, CDR2 YDEGEE. This CDR3 spans 14 amino acids. The V gene end was trimmed by 0 bases and the J gene end by 6 bases; junction bases not matched to a gene: 4. The CDR3: CASSLAREGLEQYF. The DNA for the CDR3 is TGTGCCAGCAGCTTGGCGCGGGAGGGCCTCGAGCAGTACTTC.

The gene calls are TRBV6-1 and TRBJ2-7; D may be TRBD2 (5 bases). Germline lookup yields CDR1 MNHNS and CDR2 SASEGT. The CDR3 is 14 residues long. V was clipped by 8 bases and J by 2 bases, with 16 bases between them. The CDR3 bases are TGTGCCAGCGCGAGGGAATCCTCCACCTACGAGCAGTACTTC. It yields the protein CASARESSTYEQYF.

This sequence joins TRBV20-1 and TRBJ2-1; TRBD1 aligns across 10 bases. The length of the CDR3 is 18 residues. CDR1 is DFQATT and CDR2 is SNEGSKA in the germline V gene (reference sequence). V gave up 1 base and J gave up 7 bases; unmatched junction bases: 16. CDR3 nucleotides: TGCAGTGCTAGAGTGGGGACAGGGGTCGAGGGATATAGGAATGAGCAGTTCTTC. It is translated as CSARVGTGVEGYRNEQFF.

The sample holds a few counts of this clonotype. The chain joins TRBV5-1 to TRBJ1-5, with TRBD1 as a possible D gene (5 bases). Germline V CDR1 and CDR2: SGHRS, YFSETQ. V lost 4 bases and J lost 0, with 14 bases in between. This CDR3 has 16 amino acids. The DNA for the CDR3 is TGCGCCAGCAGCCCAGGGAACAGTCATAGCAATCAGCCCCAGCATTTT. Its protein product is CASSPGNSHSNQPQHF. The full variable domain, with the rest looked up from reference TRBV5-1 and TRBJ1-5, is KAGVTQTPRYLIKTRGQQVTLSCSPISGHRSVSWYQQTPGQGLQFLFEYFSETQRNKGNFPGRFSGRQFSNSRSEMNVSTLELGDSALYLCASSPGNSHSNQPQHFGDGTRLSIL.

A word on this clonotype: The germline gene is not matched at one end of the junction; a read error may be the cause. The genes are TRBV20-1 and TRBJ1-5; a possible D gene is TRBD1 (5 bases). The CDR3 runs to 14 residues. The germline V gene encodes CDR1 DFQATT and CDR2 SNEGSKA (reference sequence). The CDR3 region is CSARGSRGNRPQHF. The CDR3 region has the DNA TGCAGTGCTAGAGGAAGTAGGGGCAATCGGCCCCAGCATTTT.

The V and J genes are TRBV5-1 and TRBJ2-6; no reliable D call. V gave up 5 bases and J gave up 0 bases, with 12 bases separating them. This CDR3 comprises 16 residues. Germline CDR1 reads SGHRS; CDR2 reads YFSETQ. The CDR3 spells CASSLLPVSGANVLTF. The CDR3 DNA reads as TGCGCCAGCAGTTTACTCCCTGTCTCTGGGGCCAACGTCCTGACTTTC.

A few counts support this clonotype. In nucleotides, the CDR3 is TGCAGTGCTAGTAGGGCTGTACTTGAGCAGTACTTC. Residues: CSASRAVLEQYF. The gene calls are TRBV20-1 and TRBJ2-5; D gene uncertain. The CDR3 consists of 12 residues. V was pared by 3 bases and J by 11 bases, with 16 bases between. From germline, CDR1 is DFQATT and CDR2 SNEGSKA (reference sequence).

For this clonotype: At one boundary the junction diverges from the germline segment, which might be a read error. The chain couples TRBV10-3 to TRBJ1-2; TRBD1 is a possible D gene (6 bases). CDR1 is ENHRY and CDR2 is SYGVKD in the germline V gene. There are 13 residues in the CDR3. The CDR3 loop reads CAISQDSSYGYTF. For the CDR3, the DNA is TGTGCCATCAGCCAGGACAGTAGCTATGGTTACACCTTC.

The rearrangement links TRBV27 to TRBJ2-1; 12 positions agree with TRBD1. With 6 bases clipped from V and 6 bases from J, the junction kept 9 bases outside the gene matches. CDR1 is MNHEY, CDR2 SMNVEV, per germline (reference sequence). This CDR3 is 16 amino acids long. DNA for the CDR3: TGTGCCAGCAGAGCACCGGGACAGGGGGCGGTCAATGAGCAGTTCTTC. Its protein product is CASRAPGQGAVNEQFF.

The J gene is TRBJ2-5, the V gene TRBV3-1; 10 nucleotides align to TRBD2. This CDR3 has 16 amino acids. V shed 3 bases, J shed 5 bases, and the junction held 9 bases outside the gene matches. Germline assignment: CDR1 LGHDT and CDR2 YNNKEL (reference sequence). In DNA, the CDR3 is TGTGCCAGCAGCCAGGGGACAGTTAGCGGGGGGGAGACCCAGTACTTC. The encoded protein is CASSQGTVSGGETQYF.

This clonotype was seen a few times. The V and J genes are TRBV29-1 and TRBJ2-7; D is ambiguous. Trimming shortened V by 4 bases and J by 3 bases, and 28 bases separated the two germline ends. The germline V gene encodes CDR1 SQVTM and CDR2 ANQGSEA. The CDR3 runs to 18 residues. The CDR3 DNA reads TGCAGCGTTGTGGGCGTTGTCACTCTTGTGGGGTGGTTCTACGAGCAGTACTTC. Encoded protein: CSVVGVVTLVGWFYEQYF.

This rearrangement joins TRBV6-2 or TRBV6-3 to TRBJ2-1; the D gene is possibly TRBD1 (5 bases). This CDR3 has 15 residues. Germline CDR1 reads MNHEY; CDR2 reads SVGEGT. The V end lost 5 bases, the J end lost 6 bases, and 17 bases lay between the germline ends. The CDR3 loop reads CASSRATARVNEQFF. CDR3 nucleotides: TGTGCCAGCAGTCGGGCGACCGCCAGGGTCAATGAGCAGTTCTTC.

The chain combines TRBV5-5 with TRBJ2-7; tentatively, D is TRBD1 (6 bases). The CDR3 totals 14 residues. V was shortened by 4 bases and J by 3 bases, with 14 bases between the two germline ends. Per germline, CDR1 SGHKS and CDR2 YYEKEE (reference sequence). The CDR3 loop reads CASSHLTGNYEQYF. The CDR3 DNA sequence: TGTGCCAGCAGCCATTTGACAGGAAACTACGAGCAGTACTTC.

Comments on this clonotype: It may be a read error: a sequence one base away is much more abundant. The rearrangement uses TRBV5-1 and TRBJ1-2; D may be TRBD1 (5 bases). This CDR3 has 14 amino acids. The germline V gene encodes CDR1 SGHRS and CDR2 YFSETQ. CDR3 sequence: CASSPRGGNYGNTF. The CDR3 DNA reads TGCGCCAGCAGCCCGAGGGGAGGGAACTATGGCAACACCTTC.

This clonotype was counted only a few times. The chain is built from TRBV3-1 and TRBJ2-1; D is unresolved. From germline, CDR1 is LGHDT and CDR2 YNNKEL (reference sequence). The length of the CDR3 is 17 residues. V was pared by 1 base and J by 0 bases, with 13 bases between. In nucleotides, the CDR3 is TGTGCCAGCAGCCAAGGGAACCCGGGCGGCTCCTACAATGAGCAGTTCTTC. The encoded protein is CASSQGNPGGSYNEQFF.

The gene calls are TRBV7-2 and TRBJ2-5, with D perhaps being TRBD1 or TRBD2 (5 bases each). Trimming left V 3 bases short and J 5 bases short, with 13 bases between. The CDR3 loop spans 14 amino acids. The germline gives CDR1 SGHTA, CDR2 FQGNSA. CDR3 nucleotide sequence: TGTGCCAGCAGCTTTGGGACGGAGTACGAGACCCAGTACTTC. The encoded protein is CASSFGTEYETQYF.